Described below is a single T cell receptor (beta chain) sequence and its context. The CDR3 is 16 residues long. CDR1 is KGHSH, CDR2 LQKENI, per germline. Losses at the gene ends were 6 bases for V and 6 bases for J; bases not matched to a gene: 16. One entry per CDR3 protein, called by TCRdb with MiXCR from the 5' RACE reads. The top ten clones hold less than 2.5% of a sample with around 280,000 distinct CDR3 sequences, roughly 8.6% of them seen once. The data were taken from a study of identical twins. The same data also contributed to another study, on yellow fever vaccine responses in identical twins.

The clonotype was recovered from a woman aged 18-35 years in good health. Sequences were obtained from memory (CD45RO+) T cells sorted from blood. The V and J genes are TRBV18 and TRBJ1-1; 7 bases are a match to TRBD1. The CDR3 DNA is TGTGCCAGCTCCCAGAATCCCACGAGACAGGGATCTGAAGCTTTCTTT. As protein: CASSQNPTRQGSEAFF.